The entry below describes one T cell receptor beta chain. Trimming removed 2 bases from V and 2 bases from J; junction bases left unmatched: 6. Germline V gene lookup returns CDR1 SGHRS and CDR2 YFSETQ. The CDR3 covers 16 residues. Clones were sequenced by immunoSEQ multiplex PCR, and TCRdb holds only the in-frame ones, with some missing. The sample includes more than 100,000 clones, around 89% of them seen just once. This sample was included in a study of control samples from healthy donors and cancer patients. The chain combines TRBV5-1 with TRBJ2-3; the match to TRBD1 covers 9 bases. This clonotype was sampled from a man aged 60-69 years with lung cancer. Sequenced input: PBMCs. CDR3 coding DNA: TGCGCCAGCAGCTTTCGGACAGGGGTCAACACAGATACGCAGTATTTT. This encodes CASSFRTGVNTDTQYF.